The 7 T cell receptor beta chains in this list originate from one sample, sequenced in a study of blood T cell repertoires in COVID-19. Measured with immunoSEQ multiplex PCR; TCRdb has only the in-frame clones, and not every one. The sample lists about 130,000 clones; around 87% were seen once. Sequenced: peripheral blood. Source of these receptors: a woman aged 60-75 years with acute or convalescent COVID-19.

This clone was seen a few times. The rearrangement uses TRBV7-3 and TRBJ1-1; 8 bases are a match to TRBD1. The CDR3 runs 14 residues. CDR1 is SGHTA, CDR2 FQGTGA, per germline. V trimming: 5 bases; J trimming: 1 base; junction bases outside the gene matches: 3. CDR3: CASSPGQGNTEAFF. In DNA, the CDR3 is TGTGCCAGCAGCCCAGGACAGGGGAACACTGAAGCTTTCTTT.

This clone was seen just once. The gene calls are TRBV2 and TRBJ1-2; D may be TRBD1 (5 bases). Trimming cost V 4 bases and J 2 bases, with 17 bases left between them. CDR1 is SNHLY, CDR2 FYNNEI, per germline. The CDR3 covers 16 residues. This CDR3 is CASSAFGRGQNYGYTF. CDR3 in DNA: TGTGCCAGCAGTGCATTTGGAAGGGGCCAAAACTATGGCTACACCTTC. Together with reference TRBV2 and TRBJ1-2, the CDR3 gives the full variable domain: EPEVTQTPSHQVTQMGQEVILRCVPISNHLYFYWYRQILGQKVEFLVSFYNNEISEKSEIFDDQFSVERPDGSNFTLKIRSTKLEDSAMYFCASSAFGRGQNYGYTFGSGTRLTVV.

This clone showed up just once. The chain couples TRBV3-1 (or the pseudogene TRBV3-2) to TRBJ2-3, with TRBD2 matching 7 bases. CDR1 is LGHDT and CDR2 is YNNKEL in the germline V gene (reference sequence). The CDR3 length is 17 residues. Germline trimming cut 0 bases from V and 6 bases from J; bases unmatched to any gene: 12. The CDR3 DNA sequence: TGTGCCAGCAGCCAAGAACCCAGCGGGGTCACCGCGGATACGCAGTATTTT. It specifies CASSQEPSGVTADTQYF.

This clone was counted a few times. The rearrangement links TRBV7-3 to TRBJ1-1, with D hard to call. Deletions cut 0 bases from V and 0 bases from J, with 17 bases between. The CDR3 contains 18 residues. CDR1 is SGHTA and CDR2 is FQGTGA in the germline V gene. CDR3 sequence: CASSLTALRGGMNTEAFF. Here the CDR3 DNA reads TGTGCCAGCAGCTTAACAGCCTTACGGGGAGGCATGAACACTGAAGCTTTCTTT.

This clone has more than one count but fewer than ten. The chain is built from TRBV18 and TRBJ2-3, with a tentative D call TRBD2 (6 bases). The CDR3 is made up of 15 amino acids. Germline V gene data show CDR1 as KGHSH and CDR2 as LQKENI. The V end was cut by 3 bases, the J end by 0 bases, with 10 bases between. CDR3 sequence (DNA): TGTGCCAGCTCACCTGCAGGGACTAGCACAGATACGCAGTATTTT. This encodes CASSPAGTSTDTQYF.

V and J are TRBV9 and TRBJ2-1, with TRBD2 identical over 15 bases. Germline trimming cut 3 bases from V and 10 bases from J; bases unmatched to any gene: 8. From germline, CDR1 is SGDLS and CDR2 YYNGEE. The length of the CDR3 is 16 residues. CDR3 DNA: TGTGCCAGCAGCGGAGGGGGACTAGCGGGAGGCGGAGAGCAGTTCTTC. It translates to CASSGGGLAGGGEQFF.

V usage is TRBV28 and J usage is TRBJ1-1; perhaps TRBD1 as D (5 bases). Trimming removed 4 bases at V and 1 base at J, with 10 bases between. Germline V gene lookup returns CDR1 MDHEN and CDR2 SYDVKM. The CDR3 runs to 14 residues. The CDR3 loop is CASSSHRRNTEAFF. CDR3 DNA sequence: TGTGCCAGCAGTTCCCACAGGAGGAACACTGAAGCTTTCTTT.